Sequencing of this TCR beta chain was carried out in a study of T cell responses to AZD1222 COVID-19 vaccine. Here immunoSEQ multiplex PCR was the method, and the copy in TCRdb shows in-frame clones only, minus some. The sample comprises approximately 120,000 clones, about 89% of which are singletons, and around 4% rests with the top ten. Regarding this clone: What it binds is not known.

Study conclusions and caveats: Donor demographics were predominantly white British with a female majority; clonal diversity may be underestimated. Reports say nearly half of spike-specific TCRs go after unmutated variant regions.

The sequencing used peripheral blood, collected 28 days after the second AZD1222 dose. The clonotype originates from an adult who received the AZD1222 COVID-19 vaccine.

DNA of the CDR3: TGTGCCAGCAGCCAAGTTGGGGACTTCCCGAACACTGAAGCTTTCTTT. Translated, it gives CASSQVGDFPNTEAFF. The rearrangement uses TRBV3-1 (or the pseudogene TRBV3-2) and TRBJ1-1; possible D gene TRBD1, 5 bases. V was pared by 1 base and J by 1 base, with 13 bases between. CDR3 length equals 16 residues. Germline CDR1 LGHDT, CDR2 YNNKEL (reference sequence).